Following are 2 T cell receptor beta chains from one sample sequenced in a study of blood T cell repertoires in COVID-19. Generated by immunoSEQ multiplex PCR, the TCRdb table keeps only in-frame clones and is missing some. The sample carries about half a million clones, 75% to 90% recorded once. Specimen: peripheral blood. The source of these receptors is a man younger than 35 with COVID-19, enrolled during active disease.

The chain employs TRBV27 and TRBJ2-2, with a tentative D call TRBD2 (5 bases). Trimming took off 8 bases at V and 0 bases at J, with 13 bases between the two ends. This CDR3 is 15 amino acids long. The germline V gene has CDR1 MNHEY and CDR2 SMNVEV (reference sequence). CDR3 DNA: TGTGCCAGCTGTAGGCGGGTCGCGAACACCGGGGAGCTGTTTTTT. It codes for CASCRRVANTGELFF.

This clone was detected only once. The rearrangement uses TRBV13 and TRBJ2-3, with 7 bases identical to TRBD2. J lost 5 bases, V lost 8 bases, and 10 bases had no gene match. This CDR3 region has 14 residues. Germline CDR1 reads PRHDT; CDR2 reads FYEKMQ (reference sequence). CDR3: CASGSSGWIDTQYF. The CDR3 DNA reads as TGTGCCAGCGGGAGTAGCGGGTGGATAGATACGCAGTATTTT.